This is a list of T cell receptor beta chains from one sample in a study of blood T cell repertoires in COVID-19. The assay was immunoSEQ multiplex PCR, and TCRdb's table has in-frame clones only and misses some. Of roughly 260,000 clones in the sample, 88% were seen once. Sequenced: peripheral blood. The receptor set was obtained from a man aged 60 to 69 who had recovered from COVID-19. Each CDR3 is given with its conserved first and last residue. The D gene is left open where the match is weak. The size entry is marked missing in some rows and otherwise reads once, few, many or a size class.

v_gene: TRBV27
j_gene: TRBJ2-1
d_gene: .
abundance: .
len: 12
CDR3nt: TGTGCCATCGGACAGAACGCCAATGAGCAGTTCTTC
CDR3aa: CAIGQNANEQFF

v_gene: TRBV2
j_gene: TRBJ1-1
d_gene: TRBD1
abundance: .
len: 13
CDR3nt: TGTGCCAGCGGTAGACAGGGTCTAACTGAAGCTTTCTTT
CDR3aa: CASGRQGLTEAFF

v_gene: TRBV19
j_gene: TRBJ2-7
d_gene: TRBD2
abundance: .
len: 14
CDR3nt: TGTGCCAGTAGCGGGGGGGCCGCCGCCTACGAGCAGTACTTC
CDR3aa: CASSGGAAAYEQYF

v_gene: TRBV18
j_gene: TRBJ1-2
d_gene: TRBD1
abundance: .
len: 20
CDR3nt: TGTGCCAGCTCACCATCCTCCGGGACAGGGAAGTTGCAGGGCACCTATGGCTACACCTTC
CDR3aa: CASSPSSGTGKLQGTYGYTF

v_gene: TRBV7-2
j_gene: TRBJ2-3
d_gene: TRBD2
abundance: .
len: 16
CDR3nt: TGTGCCAGCAGCACAAACCCGGGACTAGCGATAGATACGCAGTATTTT
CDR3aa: CASSTNPGLAIDTQYF

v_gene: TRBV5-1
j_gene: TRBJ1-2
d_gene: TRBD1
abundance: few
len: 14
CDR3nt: TGCGCCAGCAGCTCTACAGGGGTAAACTATGGCTACACCTTC
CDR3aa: CASSSTGVNYGYTF

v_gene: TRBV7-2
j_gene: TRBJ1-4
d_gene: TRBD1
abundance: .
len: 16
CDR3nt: TGTGCCAGCAGCTCACACGCCGCCGGGACAGGGAATAGACTGTTTTTT
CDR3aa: CASSSHAAGTGNRLFF

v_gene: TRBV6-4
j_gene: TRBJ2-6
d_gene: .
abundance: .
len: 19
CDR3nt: TGTGCCAGCAGTGACTCGCCGGCAGGGCAGGGTGCTGGGGCCAACGTCCTGACTTTC
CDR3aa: CASSDSPAGQGAGANVLTF

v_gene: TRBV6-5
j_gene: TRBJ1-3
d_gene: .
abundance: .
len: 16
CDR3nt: TGTGCCAGCAGTTACGGCCCGGGGGGATCGGAAAACACCATATATTTT
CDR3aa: CASSYGPGGSENTIYF

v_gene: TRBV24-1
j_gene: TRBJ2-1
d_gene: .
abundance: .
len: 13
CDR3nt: TGTGCCACCAGTGGCGGAAGGGGTGGTGAGCAGTTCTTC
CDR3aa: CATSGGRGGEQFF

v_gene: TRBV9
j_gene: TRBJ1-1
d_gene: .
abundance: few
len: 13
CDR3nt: TGTGCCAGCAGCGTAGCCGGGAACACTGAAGCTTTCTTT
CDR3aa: CASSVAGNTEAFF